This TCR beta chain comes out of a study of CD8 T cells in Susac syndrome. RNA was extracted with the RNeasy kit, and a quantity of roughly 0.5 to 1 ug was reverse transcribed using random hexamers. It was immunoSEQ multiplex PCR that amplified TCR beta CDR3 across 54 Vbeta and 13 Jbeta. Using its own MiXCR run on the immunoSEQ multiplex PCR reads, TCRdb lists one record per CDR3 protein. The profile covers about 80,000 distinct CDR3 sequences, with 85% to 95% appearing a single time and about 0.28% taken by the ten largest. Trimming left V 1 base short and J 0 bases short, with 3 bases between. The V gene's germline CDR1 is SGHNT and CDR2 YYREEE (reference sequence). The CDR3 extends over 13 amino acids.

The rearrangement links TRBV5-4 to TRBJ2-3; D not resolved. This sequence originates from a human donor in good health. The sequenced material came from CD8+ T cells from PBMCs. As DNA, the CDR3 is TGTGCCAGCAGCTTGCATAGCACAGATACGCAGTATTTT. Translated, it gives CASSLHSTDTQYF.